A selection of T cell receptor beta chains follows, all from one sample in a study of Graves' ophthalmopathy and Graves' hyperthyroidism. MiXCR, applied by TCRdb to the multiplex PCR reads, yields one record per CDR3 protein. The sample shows 660,000 or so distinct CDR3 sequences, roughly 39% of them seen only once. The sample was peripheral blood. The origin of the receptors is an adult man with Graves' ophthalmopathy. CDR3s include the opening cysteine and the closing phenylalanine or tryptophan. The D gene is left open where the match is weak. Clone size is shown for a subset of rows, as once, few, many or a class of expanded clone.

clone_size	d_call	v_call	j_call	cdr3_aa	cdr3_nt
few	.	TRBV11-2	TRBJ1-4	CASSSLGGGNEKLFF	TGTGCCAGCAGCTCCCTAGGGGGGGGAAATGAAAAACTGTTTTTT
.	TRBD1	TRBV10-3	TRBJ1-6	CAISESPGQPNSPLHF	TGTGCCATCAGTGAGTCCCCGGGACAGCCTAATTCACCCCTCCACTTT
many	.	TRBV20-1	TRBJ2-2	CSARTGRTGELFF	TGCAGTGCTAGGACAGGACGCACCGGGGAGCTGTTTTTT
.	TRBD1	TRBV5-4	TRBJ2-7	CASSQTGAGEQYF	TGTGCCAGCAGCCAGACAGGGGCGGGCGAGCAGTACTTC
few	.	TRBV5-1	TRBJ1-1	CASSFSQRVTEAFF	TGCGCCAGCAGCTTTTCTCAGAGAGTCACTGAAGCTTTCTTT
many	.	TRBV25-1	TRBJ1-1	CASSEPGESGTEAFF	TGTGCCAGCAGTGAGCCGGGGGAATCGGGCACTGAAGCTTTCTTT
.	.	TRBV10-3	TRBJ1-1	CAIRVTGNTEAFF	TGCGCCATCAGGGTGACAGGAAACACTGAAGCTTTCTTT
.	TRBD1	TRBV24-1	TRBJ2-2	CATSDLSLDRGELFF	TGTGCCACCAGTGATCTCTCCCTGGACAGGGGGGAGCTGTTTTTT
few	.	TRBV9	TRBJ1-5	CASSPREGQPQHF	TGTGCCAGCTCGCCCAGGGAGGGTCAGCCCCAGCATTTT
.	.	TRBV29-1	TRBJ1-1	CRVDSYGRQKAFF	TGCAGGGTTGACAGTTATGGGCGGCAGAAAGCTTTCTTT
.	TRBD1	TRBV29-1	TRBJ1-1	CSEISGGANEAFF	TGCAGCGAAATCTCAGGGGGCGCAAATGAAGCTTTCTTT
.	.	TRBV12-3/TRBV12-4	TRBJ1-2	CASSYGSGYYGYTF	TGTGCCAGCAGTTACGGCTCAGGGTACTATGGCTACACCTTC
.	.	TRBV12-3/TRBV12-4	TRBJ1-2	CASRFEPGPGSGYTF	TGTGCCAGCAGGTTCGAACCGGGACCCGGATCCGGATACACCTTC
many	.	TRBV19	TRBJ2-7	CASAPQGSYEQYF	TGTGCCAGCGCCCCCCAAGGCTCCTACGAGCAGTACTTC
.	TRBD2	TRBV7-2	TRBJ2-7	CASWRSGGSLGYGQYF	TGTGCCAGCTGGCGGTCTGGCGGGAGCCTAGGGTACGGGCAGTACTTC
.	.	TRBV29-1	TRBJ2-5	CSVVRQCQETQYF	TGCAGCGTTGTAAGGCAGTGCCAGGAGACCCAGTACTTC
many	.	TRBV7-9	TRBJ2-7	CASSLAPYEQYF	TGTGCCAGCAGCTTAGCGCCCTACGAGCAGTACTTC
few	.	TRBV7-9	TRBJ2-5	CASSLVLSTETQYF	TGTGCCAGCAGCTTAGTCCTTAGCACCGAGACCCAGTACTTC
.	TRBD2	TRBV7-9	TRBJ2-1	CASSGLGWEGRNEQFF	TGTGCCAGCAGCGGATTGGGTTGGGAGGGCCGGAATGAGCAGTTCTTC